The 2 T cell receptor beta chains reported below all come from one sample, sequenced in a study of cytomegalovirus exposure and HLA in healthy donors. The PCR used 60 Vbeta and 13 Jbeta primers. The data were produced by immunoSEQ multiplex PCR, yet TCRdb's version contains in-frame clones alone and is incomplete. Among roughly 150,000 clones listed, around three quarters were seen once. Sequenced material: PBMCs. The receptors derive from a man in his forties or fifties in good health and CMV-seronegative.

Only a few counts were recorded for this clone. This sequence joins TRBV11-3 and TRBJ2-5, with a tentative D call TRBD2 (7 bases). V gave up 3 bases and J gave up 4 bases, with 12 bases separating them. The CDR3 is 14 amino acids. The germline CDR1 and CDR2 sequences are SGHNT and YENEEA. CDR3 coding DNA: TGTGCCAGCAGCTTTTATAGGGGGGGAGAGACCCAGTACTTC. Amino acids: CASSFYRGGETQYF.

The rearrangement links TRBV7-9 to TRBJ1-4; 9 bases fit TRBD1. The J segment lost 6 bases and the V segment lost 5 bases, leaving 7 bases of the junction unmatched. This CDR3 region has 15 residues. Germline V gene sequence: CDR1 SEHNR, CDR2 FQNEAQ (reference sequence). Here the CDR3 DNA reads TGTGCCAGCAGCCCAACAGGGGGCTCGGATGAAAAACTGTTTTTT. It codes for CASSPTGGSDEKLFF.